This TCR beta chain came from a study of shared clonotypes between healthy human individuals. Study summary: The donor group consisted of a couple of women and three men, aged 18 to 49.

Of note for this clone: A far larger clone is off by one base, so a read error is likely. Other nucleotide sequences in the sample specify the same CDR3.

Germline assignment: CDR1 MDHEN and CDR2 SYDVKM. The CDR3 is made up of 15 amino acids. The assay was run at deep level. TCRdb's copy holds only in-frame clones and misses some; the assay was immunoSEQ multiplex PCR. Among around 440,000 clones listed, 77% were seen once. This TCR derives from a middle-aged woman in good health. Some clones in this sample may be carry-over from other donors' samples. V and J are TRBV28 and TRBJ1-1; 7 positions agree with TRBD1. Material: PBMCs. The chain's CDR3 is CASSVPGGMNTEAFF. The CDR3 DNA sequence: TGTGCCAGCAGTGTACCAGGGGGAATGAACACTGAAGCCTTCTTT.